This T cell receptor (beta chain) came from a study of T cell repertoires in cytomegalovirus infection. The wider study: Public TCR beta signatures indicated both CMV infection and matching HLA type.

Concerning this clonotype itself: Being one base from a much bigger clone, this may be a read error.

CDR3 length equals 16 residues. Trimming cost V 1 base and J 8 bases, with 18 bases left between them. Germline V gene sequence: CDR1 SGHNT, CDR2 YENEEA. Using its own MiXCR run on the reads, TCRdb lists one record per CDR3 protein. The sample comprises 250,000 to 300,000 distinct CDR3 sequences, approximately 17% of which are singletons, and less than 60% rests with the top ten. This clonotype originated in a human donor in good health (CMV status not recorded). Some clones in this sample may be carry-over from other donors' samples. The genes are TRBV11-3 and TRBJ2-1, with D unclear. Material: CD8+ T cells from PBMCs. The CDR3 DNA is TGTGCCAGCAGCTTAGCCGCCTCAAGGGCTACGGATGAGCAGTTCTTC. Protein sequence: CASSLAASRATDEQFF. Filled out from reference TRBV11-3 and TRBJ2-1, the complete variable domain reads EAGVVQSPRYKIIEKKQPVAFWCNPISGHNTLYWYLQNLGQGPELLIRYENEEAVDDSQLPKDRFSAERLKGVDSTLKIQPAELGDSAVYLCASSLAASRATDEQFFGPGTRLTVL.